This T cell receptor beta chain originates from a study of blood T cell repertoires in COVID-19. In the study overall: Some COVID-19 samples were acute and others convalescent; all came from the United States, Italy and Spain.

This CDR3 has 15 amino acids. The V gene's germline CDR1 is LNHNV and CDR2 YYDKDF (reference sequence). Trimming cost V 5 bases and J 2 bases, with 13 bases left between them. TCRdb's table, derived via immunoSEQ multiplex PCR, lists solely in-frame clones and lacks some. Here the sample spans about 74,000 clones, 75% being singletons. The sequencing input was peripheral blood. This sequence originates from an older man with acute or convalescent COVID-19. V gene TRBV15 combines with J gene TRBJ1-5; D remains unclear. The CDR3 loop is CATSQNPGGNQPQHF. CDR3 DNA: TGTGCCACCAGCCAGAACCCCGGGGGCAATCAGCCCCAGCATTTT.